A selection of T cell receptor beta chains follows, all from one sample in a study of cytomegalovirus exposure and HLA in healthy donors. TCRdb's copy holds only in-frame clones and misses some; the assay was immunoSEQ multiplex PCR. The sample comprises some 150,000 clones, nearly 10% of which are singletons, and less than 2% rests with the top ten. The sample taken for sequencing was PBMCs. Receptors were obtained from a man aged 45 to 65 in good health and CMV-seronegative. Each CDR3 is given with its conserved first and last residue. A D gene is named only where the DNA matches it firmly. Size is stated for part of the rows, as once, few or many counts, or as a class when the clone is expanded.

TGTGCCAGCAGCTTAGTAGCCAGCAGGAGGGGATATGGCTACACCTTC	CASSLVASRRGYGYTF	NA	TRBV7-2	TRBJ1-2	NA
TGTGCCAGCAGTCGCGGGAGTGGGGGGATGGAGACCCAGTACTTC	CASSRGSGGMETQYF	TRBD2	TRBV6-5	TRBJ2-5	NA
TGTGCCTGGAGTTTTGGCGGAGGCTACACCTTC	CAWSFGGGYTF	NA	TRBV30	TRBJ1-2	NA
TGTGCCAGCAGCCGGGACTACAATGAGCAGTTCTTC	CASSRDYNEQFF	NA	TRBV7-6	TRBJ2-1	few
TGTGCCAGCAGTCCTGACAGGGCTATGAACACTGAAGCTTTCTTT	CASSPDRAMNTEAFF	TRBD1	TRBV6-5	TRBJ1-1	few
TGTGCCTGGGGGGACAGGGCTAGGGGCTACACCTTC	CAWGDRARGYTF	TRBD1	TRBV30	TRBJ1-2	NA
TGCGCCAGCAGGACGGCCGACAGCTCTGGGGCCAACGTCCTGACTTTC	CASRTADSSGANVLTF	NA	TRBV5-1	TRBJ2-6	NA
TGTGCCAGCAGTTACGAGGTCCTCTACGAGCAGTACTTC	CASSYEVLYEQYF	NA	TRBV6-6	TRBJ2-7	NA
TGCGCCAGCAGCCAAGATGTCTCACAGGGACATAGCAATCAGCCCCAGCATTTT	CASSQDVSQGHSNQPQHF	NA	TRBV4-1	TRBJ1-5	NA
TGTGCCAGCAGTTACTCGTTTAACAGGGGGTCGGTCGGTCATTTCTTC	CASSYSFNRGSVGHFF	TRBD1	TRBV6-5	TRBJ2-1	NA
TGTGCCAGCAGTGTGGGGGCGGGGGCGGAAGCTTTCTTT	CASSVGAGAEAFF	NA	TRBV7-9	TRBJ1-1	few
TGCGCCAGCAGCTTGAAGCCGACCTTGCGGCACAATCAGCCCCAGCATTTT	CASSLKPTLRHNQPQHF	NA	TRBV5-1	TRBJ1-5	few
TGTGCCAGTAGTGTTGACAGGGGTAATCAGCCCCAGCATTTT	CASSVDRGNQPQHF	TRBD1	TRBV19	TRBJ1-5	NA
TGTGCCTGGGGGACAGGGAACGGCGAGCAGTACTTC	CAWGTGNGEQYF	TRBD1	TRBV30	TRBJ2-7	few
TGCGCCAGCAGCTCCAGGGGGGCACCTATTGATGAGCAGTTCTTC	CASSSRGAPIDEQFF	NA	TRBV5-1	TRBJ2-1	NA
TGCGCCAGCAGACGACTAGCGGGGGTTCAAGAGACCCAGTACTTC	CASRRLAGVQETQYF	TRBD2	TRBV5-1	TRBJ2-5	few
TGTGCCAGCAGCCAGACAGGGAAGGGGGAGACCCAGTACTTC	CASSQTGKGETQYF	TRBD1	TRBV7-7	TRBJ2-5	few